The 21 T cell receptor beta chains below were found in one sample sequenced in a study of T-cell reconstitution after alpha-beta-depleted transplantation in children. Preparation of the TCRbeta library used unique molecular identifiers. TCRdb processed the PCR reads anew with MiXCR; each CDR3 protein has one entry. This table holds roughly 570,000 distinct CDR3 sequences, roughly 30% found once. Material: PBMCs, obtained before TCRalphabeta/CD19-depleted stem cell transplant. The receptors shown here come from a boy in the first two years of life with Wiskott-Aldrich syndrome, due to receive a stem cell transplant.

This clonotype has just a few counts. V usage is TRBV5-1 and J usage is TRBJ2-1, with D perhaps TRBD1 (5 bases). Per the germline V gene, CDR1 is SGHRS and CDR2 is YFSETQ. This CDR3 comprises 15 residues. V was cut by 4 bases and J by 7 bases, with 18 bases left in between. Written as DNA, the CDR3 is TGCGCCAGCAGCATGGACAAAATGGGCATTAATGAGCAGTTCTTC. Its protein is CASSMDKMGINEQFF.

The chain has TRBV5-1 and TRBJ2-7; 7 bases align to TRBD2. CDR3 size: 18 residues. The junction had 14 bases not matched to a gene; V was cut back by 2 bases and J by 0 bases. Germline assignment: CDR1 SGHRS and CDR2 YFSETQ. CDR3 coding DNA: TGCGCCAGCAGCTTAGGGACCGAAGCGACTAGCCGCTCCTACGAGCAGTACTTC. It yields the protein CASSLGTEATSRSYEQYF.

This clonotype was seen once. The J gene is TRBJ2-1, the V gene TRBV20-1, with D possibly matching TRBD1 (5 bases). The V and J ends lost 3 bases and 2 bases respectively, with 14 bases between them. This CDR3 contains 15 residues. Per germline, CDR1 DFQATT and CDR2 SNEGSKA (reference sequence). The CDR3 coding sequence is TGCAGTGCTAGGGGGCTGCGGCGGACCTACAATGAGCAGTTCTTC. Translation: CSARGLRRTYNEQFF.

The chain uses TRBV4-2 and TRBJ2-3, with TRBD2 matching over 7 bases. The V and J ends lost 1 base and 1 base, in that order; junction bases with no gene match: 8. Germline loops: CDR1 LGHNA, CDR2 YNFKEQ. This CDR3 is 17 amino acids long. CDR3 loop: CASSQGATGGGTDTQYF. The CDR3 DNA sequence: TGTGCCAGCAGCCAAGGGGCTACGGGAGGTGGCACAGATACGCAGTATTTT.

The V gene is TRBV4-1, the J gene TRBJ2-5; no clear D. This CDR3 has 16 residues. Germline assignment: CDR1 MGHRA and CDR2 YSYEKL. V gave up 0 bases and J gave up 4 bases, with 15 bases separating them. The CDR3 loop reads CASSQDYTIDGETQYF. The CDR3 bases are TGCGCCAGCAGCCAAGATTATACCATCGATGGAGAGACCCAGTACTTC.

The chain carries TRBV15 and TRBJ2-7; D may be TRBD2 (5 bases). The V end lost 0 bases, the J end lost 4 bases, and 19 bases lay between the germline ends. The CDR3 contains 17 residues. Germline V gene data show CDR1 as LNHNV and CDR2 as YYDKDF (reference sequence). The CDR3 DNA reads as TGTGCCACCAGCAGAGAGGCGGGCAGGTCTGTGGGGTACGAGCAGTACTTC. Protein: CATSREAGRSVGYEQYF. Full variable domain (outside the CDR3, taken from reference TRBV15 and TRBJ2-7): DAMVIQNPRYQVTQFGKPVTLSCSQTLNHNVMYWYQQKSSQAPKLLFHYYDKDFNNEADTPDNFQSRRPNTSFCFLDIRSPGLGDTAMYLCATSREAGRSVGYEQYFGPGTRLTVT.

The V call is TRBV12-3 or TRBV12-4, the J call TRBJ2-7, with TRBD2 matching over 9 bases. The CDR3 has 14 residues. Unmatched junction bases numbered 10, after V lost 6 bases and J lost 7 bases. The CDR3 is CASSRLAAGLEQYF. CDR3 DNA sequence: TGTGCCAGCAGCCGACTAGCGGCTGGGTTAGAGCAGTACTTC.

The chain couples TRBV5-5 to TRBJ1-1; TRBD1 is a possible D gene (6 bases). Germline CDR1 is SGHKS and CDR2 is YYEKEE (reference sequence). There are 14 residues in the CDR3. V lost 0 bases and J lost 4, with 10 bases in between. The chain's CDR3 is CASSLAGHVTEAFF. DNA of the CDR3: TGTGCCAGCAGCTTGGCGGGACACGTCACTGAAGCTTTCTTT.

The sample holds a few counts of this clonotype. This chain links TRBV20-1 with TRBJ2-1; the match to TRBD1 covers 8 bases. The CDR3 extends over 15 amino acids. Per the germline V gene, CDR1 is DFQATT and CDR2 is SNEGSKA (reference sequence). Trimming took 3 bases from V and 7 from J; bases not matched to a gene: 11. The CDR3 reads CSARISDRGTNEQFF. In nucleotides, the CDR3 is TGCAGTGCTAGGATTTCAGACAGGGGCACGAATGAGCAGTTCTTC.

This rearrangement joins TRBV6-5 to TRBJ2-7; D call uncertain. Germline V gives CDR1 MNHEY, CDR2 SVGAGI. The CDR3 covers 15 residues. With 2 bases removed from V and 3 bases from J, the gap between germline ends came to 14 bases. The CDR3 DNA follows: TGTGCCAGCAGTTACGACATATCGAACGGCTACGAGCAGTACTTC. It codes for CASSYDISNGYEQYF.

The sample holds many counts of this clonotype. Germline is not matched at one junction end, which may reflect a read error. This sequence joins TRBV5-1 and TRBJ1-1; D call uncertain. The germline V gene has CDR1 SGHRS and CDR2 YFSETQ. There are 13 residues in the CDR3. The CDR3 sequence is CASSFRRGTEAFF. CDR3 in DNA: TGTGCCAGCAGTTTTCGCCGGGGCACTGAAGCTTTCTTT.

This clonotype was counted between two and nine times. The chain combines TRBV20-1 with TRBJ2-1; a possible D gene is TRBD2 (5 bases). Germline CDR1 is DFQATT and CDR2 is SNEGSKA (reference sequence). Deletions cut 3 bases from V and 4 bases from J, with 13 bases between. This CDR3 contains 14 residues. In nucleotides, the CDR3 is TGCAGTGCTAGCAACCCTGCGGGTTACAATGAGCAGTTCTTC. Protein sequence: CSASNPAGYNEQFF.

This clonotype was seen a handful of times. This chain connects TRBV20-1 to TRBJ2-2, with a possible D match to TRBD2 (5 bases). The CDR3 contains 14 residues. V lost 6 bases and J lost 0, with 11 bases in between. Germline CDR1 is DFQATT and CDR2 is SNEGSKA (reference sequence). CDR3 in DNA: TGCAGTGCCAAGAGGGTAACGAACACCGGGGAGCTGTTTTTT. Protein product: CSAKRVTNTGELFF.

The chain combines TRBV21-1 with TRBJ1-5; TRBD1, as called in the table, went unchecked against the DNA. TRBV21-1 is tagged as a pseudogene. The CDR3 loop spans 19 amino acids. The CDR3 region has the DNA TGTGCCAGCAGCGGAAAGGGGACGGAGTCGATTCATAGCAATCAGCCCCAGCATTTT. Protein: CASSGKGTESIHSNQPQHF.

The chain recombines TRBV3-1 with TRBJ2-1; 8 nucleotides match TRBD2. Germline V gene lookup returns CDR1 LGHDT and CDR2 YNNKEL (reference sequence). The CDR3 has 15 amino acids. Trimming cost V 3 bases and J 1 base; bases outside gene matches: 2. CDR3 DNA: TGTGCCAGCAGCCAGGGGACTAGTTCCTACAATGAGCAGTTCTTC. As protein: CASSQGTSSYNEQFF.

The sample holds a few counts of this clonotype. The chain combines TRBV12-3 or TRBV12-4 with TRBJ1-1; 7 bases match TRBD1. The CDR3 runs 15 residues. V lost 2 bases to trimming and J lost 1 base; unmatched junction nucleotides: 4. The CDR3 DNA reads TGTGCCAGCAGTTTAAGGGGGCCCCGGAACACTGAAGCTTTCTTT. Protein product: CASSLRGPRNTEAFF.

The chain's CDR3 is CASSSKGQAYEQYF. In DNA, the CDR3 is TGTGCCAGCAGTTCGAAGGGACAGGCCTACGAGCAGTACTTC. The chain uses TRBV28 and TRBJ2-7; 8 positions agree with TRBD1. CDR3 length: 14 amino acids. Germline CDR1 and CDR2: MDHEN and SYDVKM. The V gene end was trimmed by 4 bases and the J gene end by 2 bases; junction bases not matched to a gene: 4.

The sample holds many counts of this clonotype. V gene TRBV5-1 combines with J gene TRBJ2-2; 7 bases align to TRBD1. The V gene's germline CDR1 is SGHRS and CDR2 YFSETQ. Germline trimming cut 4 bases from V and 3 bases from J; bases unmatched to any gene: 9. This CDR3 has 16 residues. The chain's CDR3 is CASSGDRALYTGELFF. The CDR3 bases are TGCGCCAGCAGCGGCGACAGGGCTTTGTACACCGGGGAGCTGTTTTTT. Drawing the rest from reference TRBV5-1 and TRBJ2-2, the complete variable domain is KAGVTQTPRYLIKTRGQQVTLSCSPISGHRSVSWYQQTPGQGLQFLFEYFSETQRNKGNFPGRFSGRQFSNSRSEMNVSTLELGDSALYLCASSGDRALYTGELFFGEGSRLTVL.

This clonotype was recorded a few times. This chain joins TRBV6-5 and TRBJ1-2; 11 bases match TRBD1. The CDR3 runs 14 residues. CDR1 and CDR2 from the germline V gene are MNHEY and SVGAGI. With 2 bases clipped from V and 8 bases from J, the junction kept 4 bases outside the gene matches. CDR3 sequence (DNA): TGTGCCAGCAGTTACGGGACAGGGGGACGGGGCTACACCTTC. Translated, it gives CASSYGTGGRGYTF.

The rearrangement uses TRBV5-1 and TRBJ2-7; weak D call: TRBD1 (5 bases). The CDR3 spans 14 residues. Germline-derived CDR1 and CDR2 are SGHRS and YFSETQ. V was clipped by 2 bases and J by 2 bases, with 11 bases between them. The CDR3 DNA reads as TGCGCCAGCAGCTTAGGACATAAAACCTACGAGCAGTACTTC. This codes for CASSLGHKTYEQYF.

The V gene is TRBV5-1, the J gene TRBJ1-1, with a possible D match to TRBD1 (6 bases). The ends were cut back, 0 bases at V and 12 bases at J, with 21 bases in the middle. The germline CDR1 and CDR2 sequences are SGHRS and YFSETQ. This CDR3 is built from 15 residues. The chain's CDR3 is CASSLAVGPYREPFF. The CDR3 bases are TGCGCCAGCAGCTTGGCAGTGGGACCATACAGGGAGCCTTTCTTT.